This T cell receptor (beta chain) was recorded in a study of CD8 T cells in Susac syndrome. Random-hexamer reverse transcription was applied to roughly 0.5 to 1 ug RNA. MiXCR was run by TCRdb on the immunoSEQ multiplex PCR reads, yielding one entry per CDR3 protein. The data hold about 280,000 distinct CDR3 sequences, with roughly 84% observed a single time. Germline CDR1 is SGDLS and CDR2 is YYNGEE. V lost 1 base and J lost 5, with 4 bases in between. This CDR3 is 12 amino acids long. High-throughput TCR beta sequencing covered peripheral CD8+ and CD4+ T cells. The multiple sclerosis control group consisted of treatment-naive patients whose relapsing-remitting disease, which was either stable or active, fulfilled revised McDonald criteria.

Material for sequencing was CD8+ T cells from PBMCs. The chain joins TRBV9 to TRBJ2-1; D is uncertain. The sequence derives from a human donor with multiple sclerosis. The CDR3 sequence: CASSVQDNEQFF. CDR3 DNA: TGTGCCAGCAGCGTACAAGACAATGAGCAGTTCTTC.